One and the same sample provided the 14 T cell receptor beta chains below, sequenced in a study of response to subunit inactivated influenza vaccine. MiXCR was run by TCRdb on the RT-PCR reads, yielding one entry per CDR3 protein. The repertoire holds roughly 700,000 distinct CDR3 sequences, with approximately 15% as singletons. The input for sequencing was PBMCs from blood, taken around 14 days before vaccination. The receptor source for this set is a man aged 45-60 years who received an inactivated influenza vaccine.

V and J are TRBV7-8 and TRBJ2-4, with 9 positions matching TRBD1. Germline V CDR1 and CDR2: SGHVS, FQNEAQ. V shed 5 bases and J 8 bases; nucleotides not matched to a gene: 10. This CDR3 spans 15 amino acids. The CDR3 protein is CASSETGTGLDIQYF. In nucleotides, the CDR3 is TGTGCCAGCAGCGAAACCGGGACAGGGTTGGACATTCAGTACTTC.

The chain joins TRBV5-6 to TRBJ2-1; D remains ambiguous. V was clipped by 0 bases and J by 2 bases, with 9 bases between them. This CDR3 comprises 15 residues. In germline, CDR1 is SGHDT, CDR2 YYEEEE. The CDR3 DNA reads as TGTGCCAGCAGCTTGGGGGCGCGTCCCTACAATGAGCAGTTCTTC. Translation: CASSLGARPYNEQFF.

CDR3 DNA sequence: TGCAGTGCTAGAAGGGGGAATCAGAACACCGGGGAGCTGTTTTTT. It encodes CSARRGNQNTGELFF. The chain carries TRBV20-1 and TRBJ2-2; possibly TRBD1 for D (6 bases). This CDR3 spans 15 amino acids. The ends were cut back, 2 bases at V and 1 base at J, with 11 bases in the middle. Germline assignment: CDR1 DFQATT and CDR2 SNEGSKA (reference sequence).

The chain joins TRBV19 to TRBJ2-1, with 12 bases matching TRBD2. V shed 4 bases and J 7 bases; nucleotides not matched to a gene: 8. Germline CDR1 LNHDA, CDR2 SQIVND (reference sequence). The CDR3 consists of 16 residues. CDR3 amino acids: CASSTTTSGRWNEQFF. CDR3 DNA: TGTGCCAGTAGTACTACTACTAGCGGGAGGTGGAATGAGCAGTTCTTC. Combining the CDR3 with reference TRBV19 and TRBJ2-1 gives the whole variable domain DGGITQSPKYLFRKEGQNVTLSCEQNLNHDAMYWYRQDPGQGLRLIYYSQIVNDFQKGDIAEGYSVSREKKESFPLTVTSAQKNPTAFYLCASSTTTSGRWNEQFFGPGTRLTVL.

This clonotype has just a few counts. This sequence joins TRBV20-1 and TRBJ2-3; D gene ambiguous. Trimming pared 8 bases from V and 4 bases from J, leaving 13 bases between. CDR3 length equals 12 residues. The germline V gene encodes CDR1 DFQATT and CDR2 SNEGSKA (reference sequence). CDR3: CSKTINPDTQYF. CDR3 DNA sequence: TGCAGTAAAACAATCAACCCAGATACGCAGTATTTT.

This clonotype was seen many times. The chain is built from TRBV12-3 or TRBV12-4 and TRBJ1-1; D possibly corresponds to TRBD1 (6 bases). This CDR3 spans 14 amino acids. Trimming took 4 bases from V and 10 from J, leaving 19 bases between them. The CDR3 reads CASSSSGGGKVAFF. As DNA, the CDR3 is TGTGCCAGCAGTTCGTCCGGGGGCGGCAAGGTAGCTTTCTTT.

A few counts support this clonotype. The chain uses TRBV15 and TRBJ1-5, with D possibly matching TRBD1 (5 bases). Trimming took 6 bases from V and 3 from J, leaving 12 bases between them. The germline V gene encodes CDR1 LNHNV and CDR2 YYDKDF (reference sequence). There are 14 residues in the CDR3. CDR3 protein: CATRPGTANQPQHF. CDR3 bases: TGTGCCACCAGGCCCGGGACCGCCAATCAGCCCCAGCATTTT.

The chain combines TRBV2 with TRBJ1-2; D unclear. In germline, CDR1 is SNHLY, CDR2 FYNNEI. This CDR3 contains 11 residues. Between the trimmed V and J ends, which lost 1 base and 7 bases, there was a span of 4 bases. The CDR3 spells CASSEEAGYTF. Here the CDR3 DNA reads TGTGCCAGCAGTGAAGAGGCTGGCTACACCTTC.

This clonotype has only a few counts. This rearrangement joins TRBV5-6 to TRBJ2-1; 8 positions match TRBD2. The V and J ends lost 2 bases and 4 bases, in that order; junction bases with no gene match: 8. This CDR3 is 16 amino acids long. CDR1 is SGHDT and CDR2 is YYEEEE in the germline V gene. CDR3 amino acids: CASSLDSGAYYNEQFF. In nucleotides, the CDR3 is TGTGCCAGCAGCTTAGATAGCGGGGCATATTACAATGAGCAGTTCTTC.

The CDR3 spells CAIYRGPSTGELFF. CDR3 coding DNA: TGTGCCATTTACAGGGGCCCTAGCACCGGGGAGCTGTTTTTT. The V gene is TRBV10-3, the J gene TRBJ2-2, with 7 bases identical to TRBD1. V shed 9 bases and J 4 bases; nucleotides not matched to a gene: 8. Germline loops: CDR1 ENHRY, CDR2 SYGVKD. The CDR3 has 14 amino acids.

This clonotype was recorded at least ten times. The chain is built from TRBV6-2 or TRBV6-3 and TRBJ2-7, with D possibly being TRBD2 (7 bases). CDR3 length: 15 residues. Germline V gene data show CDR1 as MNHEY and CDR2 as SVGEGT. The V gene lost 6 bases and the J gene lost 7 bases, with 22 bases spanning the gap. The CDR3 here is CASSRRPGGSGEQYF. DNA for the CDR3: TGTGCCAGCAGCCGCCGGCCGGGGGGCTCGGGAGAGCAGTACTTC.

This clonotype was seen more than once but under ten times. The gene calls are TRBV18 and TRBJ2-7; D possibly corresponds to TRBD2 (5 bases). Per the germline V gene, CDR1 is KGHSH and CDR2 is LQKENI. V shed 3 bases and J shed 2 bases, with 17 bases lying between them. There are 16 residues in the CDR3. The chain's CDR3 is CASSPRVPGNTYEQYF. The CDR3 nucleotides are TGTGCCAGCTCACCTAGAGTTCCGGGAAACACCTACGAGCAGTACTTC.

This clonotype was detected only a few times. The chain couples TRBV6-2 or TRBV6-3 to TRBJ1-6; TRBD1 aligns across 7 bases. CDR1 is MNHEY and CDR2 is SVGEGT in the germline V gene. The CDR3 has 16 amino acids. V lost 5 bases to trimming and J lost 13 bases; unmatched junction nucleotides: 17. CDR3 DNA sequence: TGTGCCAGCAGTGACGACCGGGGACAGAGGGCCCGTCCCCTCCACTTT. Its protein is CASSDDRGQRARPLHF.

In its sample, this clonotype was seen many times. This chain links TRBV13 with TRBJ2-1; 9 bases are shared with TRBD2. The germline V gene encodes CDR1 PRHDT and CDR2 FYEKMQ (reference sequence). The CDR3 runs 16 residues. Trimming took 5 bases from V and 8 from J; bases not matched to a gene: 13. The CDR3 DNA sequence: TGTGCCAGCAGCCAAGGGAGTCTAGCGGGACCCTATGAGCAGTTCTTC. This gives the protein CASSQGSLAGPYEQFF.